This T cell receptor (beta chain) is drawn from a study of CD8 T cells in acute hepatitis C reinfection (TCRdb year 2021). Context from the whole study: The TCRbeta repertoire of CD8+ T cells specific for the HCV NS3-1073 epitope was profiled during acute infection and after viral clearance. From 4 spontaneous resolvers and 6 or 7 chronically infected subjects, acute samples were collected within 168 days of the estimated infection date. Four spontaneous resolvers provided paired acute and follow-up samples. Summary of the overall study and its limitations: Around 14 public clonotypes were found regardless of outcome; one public clonotype used V04-02/J02-02. Few CDR3 sequences were shared with other epitopes, and differences in sequencing approaches may have limited exact matching. Because bulk sequencing covered only the TCRbeta chain, the alphabeta pairing of the public clonotypes could not be determined. Chronically infected subjects had no follow-up repertoires because NS3-1073 specific cells were too rare to sort. The NS3-1073 specific repertoires were highly diverse, and diversity did not differ significantly among acute resolver, follow-up resolver and acute chronic samples.

Interpreted using the paper, the time point label stands for: acute HCV infection, within 168 days of estimated infection date. HCV-specific TCR repertoires were characterized directly ex vivo, without prior in vitro expansion of the sequenced cells. Enrolled in the Montreal Hepatitis C Cohort (HEPCO) in Canada, the donors were people who inject drugs, and these donors were followed every 3 months. Acute primary HCV infection was defined by a positive HCV RNA or antibody test following a negative test within the previous 24 weeks. A PE-labeled tetramer loaded with the NS3 peptide spanning residues 1073-1081 was used to stain HCV-specific cells. Antibodies against CD3, CD8 and CD45RO were used for surface staining, and dead cells were excluded with an aqua fixable dye. Six or seven subjects who developed chronic infection, defined as HCV RNA positivity at 24 weeks, were also included in the cohort. From thawed, previously cryostored peripheral blood mononuclear cells, CD8+ T cells were purified through negative selection performed by means of the MACS CD8+ T cell Isolation Kit. A BD FACSAria II cell sorter was used to sort the cells.

Genomic DNA was extracted from FACS-sorted cells, and TCRbeta chains were sequenced through the commercial immunoSEQ service. The study's processing was this. ImmunoSEQ Analyzer software v3.0 and R v3.5.1 were the tools used to analyze the repertoire data. Only productive rearrangements were analyzed, because any sequences with stop codons or out-of-frame rearrangements were filtered out. Simpson diversity, Shannon entropy, CDR3 length and nucleotide addition metrics were supplied by the sequencing provider. Clonotypes were grouped by frequency as dominant, sub-dominant, low or lowest abundance, and most analyses excluded clonotypes below 0.1%. A CDR3 amino acid clonotype was called public when found in at least two subjects at a cumulative frequency of at least 0.5%. TCRdb obtained this table from immuneACCESS and retained in-frame rearrangements with V and J assigned. These tables miss some clones; where compared with another copy, unresolved V genes account for less than half of the shortfall, and the remainder is unexplained. V, J and clone size are taken as reported in that table, and D and trimming were inferred from the DNA itself. The sample table shows roughly 1,300 clones, and roughly 50% are seen once. Of the sample, approximately 8.7% falls within the top ten clones.

To note about this clone: No base quality values were provided; no much bigger clone lies one nucleotide off.

The receptor was isolated from a woman aged 18-35 years with chronic hepatitis C. The sequences come from HCV NS3-1073 tetramer-sorted CD8+ T cells from PBMCs, collected during acute infection. The cell subset or site label for this specimen denotes: FACS-sorted NS3-1073 tetramer+ CD8+ T cells.

The bases are TGCGCCAGCAGCCAAGCTGGGGGGGCATGGGAGACCCAGTACTTC. The resulting protein is CASSQAGGAWETQYF. Recombination connected TRBV4-1 to TRBJ2-5, and perhaps TRBD2 as D gene, on 7 matching bases. V and J lose 1 base and 5 bases, and a span of 14 bases separates them. Its CDR3 holds 15 amino acids, cysteine through phenylalanine. Solely the CDR3 DNA is kept, with 45 bases framed from the first base. The germline V gene encodes CDR1 MGHRA and CDR2 YSYEKL.